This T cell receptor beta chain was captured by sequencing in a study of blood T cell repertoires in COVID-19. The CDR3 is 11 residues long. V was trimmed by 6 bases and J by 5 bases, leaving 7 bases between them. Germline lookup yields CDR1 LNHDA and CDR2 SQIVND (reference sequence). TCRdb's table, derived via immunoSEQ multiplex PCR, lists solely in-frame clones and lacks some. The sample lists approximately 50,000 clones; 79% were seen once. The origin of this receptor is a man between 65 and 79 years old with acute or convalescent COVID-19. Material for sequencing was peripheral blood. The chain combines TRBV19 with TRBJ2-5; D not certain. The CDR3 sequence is CASSYSETQYF. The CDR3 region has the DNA TGTGCCAGTAGCTACTCCGAGACCCAGTACTTC.